This T cell receptor beta chain is from a study of sequential checkpoint blockade in melanoma. Across the whole study: After both sequences, patients received maintenance nivolumab.

Treatment meaning: randomized to nivolumab then ipilimumab (arm A) or the reverse (arm B). The germline CDR1 and CDR2 sequences are SGHRS and YFSETQ. Trimming took 4 bases from V and 6 from J, leaving 19 bases between them. The CDR3 has 16 residues. Sequencing used immunoSEQ multiplex PCR; TCRdb keeps in-frame clones, though not all of them. The sample has 3,000 to 3,500 clones; about 20% are singletons. The rearrangement joins TRBV5-1 to TRBJ2-2, with D tentatively TRBD1 (6 bases). The material sequenced was tumor tissue (inferred from file names), taken from a patient given nivolumab and ipilimumab in sequence. This TCR was sampled from a human donor with melanoma. This CDR3 reads CASSENRAGNSGELFF. DNA for the CDR3: TGCGCCAGCAGCGAGAACAGGGCCGGAAACTCCGGGGAGCTGTTTTTT. The full variable domain, completed using reference TRBV5-1 and TRBJ2-2, is KAGVTQTPRYLIKTRGQQVTLSCSPISGHRSVSWYQQTPGQGLQFLFEYFSETQRNKGNFPGRFSGRQFSNSRSEMNVSTLELGDSALYLCASSENRAGNSGELFFGEGSRLTVL.